The T cell receptor beta chain under discussion was sequenced for a study of blood T cell repertoires in COVID-19. About the study: Some COVID-19 samples were acute and others convalescent; all came from the United States, Italy and Spain. Sample material is recorded as cDNA or gDNA derived from T cells, B-cell-depleted T cells, or PBMCs.

Germline-derived CDR1 and CDR2 are SEHNR and FQNEAQ (reference sequence). This CDR3 is 15 amino acids long. V shed 5 bases, J shed 10 bases, and the junction held 10 bases outside the gene matches. Per the authors' pipeline: Reference gene primer amplification gave nucleated cell count estimates. Produced via immunoSEQ multiplex PCR; TCRdb's table is partial and in-frame only. Clone size and the V and J calls come from that table; the DNA yielded D and trimming. Of some 150,000 clones in the sample, roughly 80% were seen once. This TCR was recovered from a man over 45 with active or convalescent COVID-19. The chain recombines TRBV7-9 with TRBJ2-1; TRBD2 agrees at 11 bases. The specimen was peripheral blood. CDR3 in DNA: TGTGCCAGCAGCGAGCTAGCGGGAGGCCCGGGGGAGCAGTTCTTC. Protein: CASSELAGGPGEQFF. The full variable domain, with the rest looked up from reference TRBV7-9 and TRBJ2-1, is DTGVSQNPRHKITKRGQNVTFRCDPISEHNRLYWYRQTLGQGPEFLTYFQNEAQLEKSRLLSDRFSAERPKGSFSTLEIQRTEQGDSAMYLCASSELAGGPGEQFFGPGTRLTVL.